Many counts were recorded for the clone carrying this T cell receptor beta chain. Trimming pared 6 bases from V and 5 bases from J, leaving 19 bases between. This CDR3 contains 15 residues. The germline CDR1 and CDR2 sequences are SQVTM and ANQGSEA. These data are taken from a study of identical twins. Via MiXCR, TCRdb re-called the 5' RACE reads, giving one row per CDR3 protein. The sample holds some 96,000 distinct CDR3 sequences; 5.9% are singletons and the top ten take roughly 12%. This chain uses TRBV29-1 with TRBJ2-2; a weak D match, TRBD2 (5 bases). The sample comprised memory T cells sorted from blood. The clonotype was recovered from a woman between 45 and 60 years old in good health. This chain's CDR3 is CSVSPGGGATGELFF. The CDR3 DNA sequence: TGCAGCGTCTCTCCCGGAGGCGGAGCTACCGGGGAGCTGTTTTTT.